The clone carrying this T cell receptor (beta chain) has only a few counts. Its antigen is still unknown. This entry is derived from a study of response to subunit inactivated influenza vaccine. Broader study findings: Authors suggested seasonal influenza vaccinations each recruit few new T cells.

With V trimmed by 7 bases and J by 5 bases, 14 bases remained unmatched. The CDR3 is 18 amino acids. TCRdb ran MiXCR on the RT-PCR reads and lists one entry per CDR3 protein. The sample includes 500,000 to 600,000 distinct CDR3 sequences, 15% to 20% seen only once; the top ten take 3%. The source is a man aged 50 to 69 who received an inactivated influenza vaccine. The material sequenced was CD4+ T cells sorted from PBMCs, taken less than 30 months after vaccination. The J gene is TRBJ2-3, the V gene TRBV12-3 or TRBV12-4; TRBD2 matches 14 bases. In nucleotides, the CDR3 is TGTGCCAGCATTCCACCCCTGCGGACTAGCGGGAGGCAAGATACGCAGTATTTT. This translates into CASIPPLRTSGRQDTQYF.